One T cell receptor (beta chain) is described in this entry. In the original analysis: Using reference gene primer amplification, nucleated cell counts were estimated. Assay: immunoSEQ multiplex PCR; the TCRdb copy retains only in-frame clones and omits some. That table is the source of V, J and clone size, and D and trimming were worked out from the DNA. There are about 91,000 clones in the sample; roughly 88% occur only once, and roughly 8.1% lies in the top ten. This record comes from a study of blood T cell repertoires in COVID-19. For the study at large: Acute-phase and convalescent COVID-19 samples originated in the United States, Italy and Spain.

Trimming took off 4 bases at V and 7 bases at J, with 16 bases between the two ends. CDR1 and CDR2 (germline): MNHEY, SVGAGI. The CDR3 spans 14 residues. The sequence was obtained from an older woman with acute or convalescent COVID-19. J is TRBJ1-2 and V is TRBV6-5; perhaps TRBD1 as D (6 bases). Sequencing was done on a sample of peripheral blood. CDR3 sequence (DNA): TGTGCCAGCAGTTGGGGTCAGGGGTTTGTTGGCTACACCTTC. This translates into CASSWGQGFVGYTF.